Included here is one TCR beta chain sequence, with context. The record originates from a study of blood T cell repertoires in COVID-19. As for the study in general: Some COVID-19 samples were acute and others convalescent; all came from the United States, Italy and Spain. PBMCs, B-cell-depleted T cells, or T cells were the source of the cDNA or gDNA that made up the material.

The CDR3 contains 15 residues. V lost 0 bases, J lost 7 bases, and 10 bases lay in between. In germline, CDR1 is MGHRA, CDR2 YSYEKL. In the study's own analysis: Amplification of reference gene primers was used by the study to estimate nucleated cell counts. Using immunoSEQ multiplex PCR, the repertoire was profiled, and TCRdb retains in-frame clones only, with some absent. That table furnishes V, J and clone size, whereas the DNA furnished D and trimming. The sample lists tens of thousands of clones, about 91% seen once, with roughly 12% in the top ten. Sequencing was done on a sample of peripheral blood. The chain is built from TRBV4-1 and TRBJ1-6; no definite D call. The receptor was isolated from a man in his 70s with active or convalescent COVID-19. CDR3 bases: TGCGCCAGCAGCCAAGATTCACAGAGAAATTCACCCCTCCACTTT. Its translation is CASSQDSQRNSPLHF.